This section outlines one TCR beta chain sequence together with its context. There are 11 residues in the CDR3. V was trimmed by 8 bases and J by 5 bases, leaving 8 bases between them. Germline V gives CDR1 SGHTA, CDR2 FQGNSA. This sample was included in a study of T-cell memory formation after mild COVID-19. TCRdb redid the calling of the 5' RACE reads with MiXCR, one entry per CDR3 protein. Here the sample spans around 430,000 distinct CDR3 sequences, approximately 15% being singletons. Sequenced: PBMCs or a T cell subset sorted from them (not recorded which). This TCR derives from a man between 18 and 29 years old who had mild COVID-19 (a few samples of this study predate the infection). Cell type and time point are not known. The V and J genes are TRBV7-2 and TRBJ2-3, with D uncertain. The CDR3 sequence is CASGQIDTQYF. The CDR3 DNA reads TGTGCCAGCGGCCAAATAGATACGCAGTATTTT.